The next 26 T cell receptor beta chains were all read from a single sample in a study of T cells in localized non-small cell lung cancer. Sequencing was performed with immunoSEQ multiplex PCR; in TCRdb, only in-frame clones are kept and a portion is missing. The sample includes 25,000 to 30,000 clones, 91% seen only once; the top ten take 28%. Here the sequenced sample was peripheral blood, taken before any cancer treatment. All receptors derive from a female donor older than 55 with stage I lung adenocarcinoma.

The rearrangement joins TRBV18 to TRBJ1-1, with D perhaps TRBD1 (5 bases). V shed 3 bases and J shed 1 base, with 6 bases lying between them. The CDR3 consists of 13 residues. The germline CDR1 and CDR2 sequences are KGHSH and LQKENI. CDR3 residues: CASSPGENTEAFF. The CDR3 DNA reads TGTGCCAGCTCACCGGGGGAGAACACTGAAGCTTTCTTT.

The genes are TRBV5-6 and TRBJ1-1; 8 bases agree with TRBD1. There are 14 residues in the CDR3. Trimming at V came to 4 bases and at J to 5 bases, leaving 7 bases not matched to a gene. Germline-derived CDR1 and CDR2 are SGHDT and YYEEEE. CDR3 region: CASSRQGARTEAFF. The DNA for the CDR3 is TGTGCCAGCAGCCGCCAGGGGGCGAGAACTGAAGCTTTCTTT.

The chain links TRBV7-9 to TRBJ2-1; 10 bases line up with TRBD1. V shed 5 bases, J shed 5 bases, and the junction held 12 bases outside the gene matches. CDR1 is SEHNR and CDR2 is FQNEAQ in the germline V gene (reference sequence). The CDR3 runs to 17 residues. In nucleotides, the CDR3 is TGTGCCAGCAGCCCTATCTGGGGACAGGGGAAAAACAATGAGCAGTTCTTC. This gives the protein CASSPIWGQGKNNEQFF.

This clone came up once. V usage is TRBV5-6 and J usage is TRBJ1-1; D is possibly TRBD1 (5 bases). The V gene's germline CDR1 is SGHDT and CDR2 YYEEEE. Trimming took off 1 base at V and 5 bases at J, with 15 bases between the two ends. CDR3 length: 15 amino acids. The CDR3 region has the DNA TGTGCCAGCAGCTTGTGGGGGAAGGGGCGAACTGAAGCTTTCTTT. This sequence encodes CASSLWGKGRTEAFF.

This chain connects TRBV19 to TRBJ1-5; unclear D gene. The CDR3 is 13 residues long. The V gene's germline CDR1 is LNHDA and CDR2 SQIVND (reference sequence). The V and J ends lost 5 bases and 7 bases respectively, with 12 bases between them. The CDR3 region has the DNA TGTGCCAGTAGTCTAATACCCGGACAGCCCCAGCATTTT. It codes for CASSLIPGQPQHF.

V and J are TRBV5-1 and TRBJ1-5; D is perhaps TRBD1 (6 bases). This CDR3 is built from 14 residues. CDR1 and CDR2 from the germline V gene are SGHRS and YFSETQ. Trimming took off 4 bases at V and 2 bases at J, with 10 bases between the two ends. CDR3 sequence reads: CASSAGAGNQPQHF. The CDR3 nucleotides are TGCGCCAGCAGCGCGGGGGCGGGCAATCAGCCCCAGCATTTT.

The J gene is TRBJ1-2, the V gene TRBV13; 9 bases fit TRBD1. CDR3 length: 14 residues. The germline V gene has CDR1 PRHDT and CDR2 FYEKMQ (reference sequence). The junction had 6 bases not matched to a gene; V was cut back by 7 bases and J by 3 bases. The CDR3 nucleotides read TGTGCCAGCAAAGGACAGGGGTTGGACTATGGCTACACCTTC. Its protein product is CASKGQGLDYGYTF.

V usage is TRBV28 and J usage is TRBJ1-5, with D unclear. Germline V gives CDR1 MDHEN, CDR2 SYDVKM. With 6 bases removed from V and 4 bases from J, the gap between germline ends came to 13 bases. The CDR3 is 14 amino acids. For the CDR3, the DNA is TGTGCCAGCAGGCAGAGGGTACGGAATCAGCCCCAGCATTTT. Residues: CASRQRVRNQPQHF.

Written as DNA, the CDR3 is TGTGCCACCTCCGCCAGACAGGGGGCGACCTACGAGCAGTACTTC. This codes for CATSARQGATYEQYF. The chain has TRBV10-3 and TRBJ2-7, with 10 bases aligning to TRBD1. Germline V gene data show CDR1 as ENHRY and CDR2 as SYGVKD. Unmatched junction bases numbered 11, after V lost 10 bases and J lost 2 bases. There are 15 residues in the CDR3.

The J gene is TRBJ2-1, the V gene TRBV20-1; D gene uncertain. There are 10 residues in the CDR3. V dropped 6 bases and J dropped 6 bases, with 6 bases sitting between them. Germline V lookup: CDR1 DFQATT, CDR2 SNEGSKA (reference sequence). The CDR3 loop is CSAQFNEQFF. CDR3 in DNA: TGCAGTGCGCAGTTCAATGAGCAGTTCTTC.

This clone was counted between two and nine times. The CDR3 bases are TGTGCCAGCAGCCCCCCGGGAATACAAGAGACCCAGTACTTC. Protein sequence: CASSPPGIQETQYF. The chain employs TRBV5-8 and TRBJ2-5, with TRBD2 as a possible D gene (5 bases). The CDR3 sequence is 14 residues long. V was trimmed by 4 bases and J by 2 bases, leaving 12 bases between them. Germline CDR1 and CDR2: SGHTS and YDEGEE. Variable domain in full (rest from reference TRBV5-8 and TRBJ2-5): EAGVTQSPTHLIKTRGQQATLRCSPISGHTSVYWYQQALGLGLQFLLWYDEGEERNRGNFPPRFSGRQFPNYSSELNVNALELEDSALYLCASSPPGIQETQYFGPGTRLLVL.

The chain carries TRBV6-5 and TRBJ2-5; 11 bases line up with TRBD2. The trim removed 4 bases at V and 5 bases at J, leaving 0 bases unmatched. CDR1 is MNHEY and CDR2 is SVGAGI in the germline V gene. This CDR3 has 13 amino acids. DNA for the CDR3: TGTGCCAGCAGTTTAGCGGGAGGGGAGACCCAGTACTTC. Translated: CASSLAGGETQYF.

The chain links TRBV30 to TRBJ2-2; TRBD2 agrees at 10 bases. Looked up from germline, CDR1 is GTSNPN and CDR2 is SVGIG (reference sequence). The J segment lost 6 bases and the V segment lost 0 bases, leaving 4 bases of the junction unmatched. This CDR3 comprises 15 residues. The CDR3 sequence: CAWSVRLAGAGELFF. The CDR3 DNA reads TGTGCCTGGAGTGTCAGGCTAGCGGGAGCCGGGGAGCTGTTTTTT.

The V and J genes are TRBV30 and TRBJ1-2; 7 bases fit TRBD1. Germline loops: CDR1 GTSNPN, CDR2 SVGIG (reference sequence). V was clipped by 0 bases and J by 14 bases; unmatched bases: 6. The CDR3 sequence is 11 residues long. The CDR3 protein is CAWSVRDRETF. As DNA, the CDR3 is TGTGCCTGGAGTGTCAGAGACAGGGAGACCTTC.

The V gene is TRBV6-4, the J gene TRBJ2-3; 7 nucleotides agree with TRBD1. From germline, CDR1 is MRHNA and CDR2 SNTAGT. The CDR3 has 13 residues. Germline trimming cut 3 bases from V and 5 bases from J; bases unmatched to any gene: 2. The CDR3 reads CASSDQGEDTQYF. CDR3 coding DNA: TGTGCCAGCAGTGATCAGGGGGAAGATACGCAGTATTTT.

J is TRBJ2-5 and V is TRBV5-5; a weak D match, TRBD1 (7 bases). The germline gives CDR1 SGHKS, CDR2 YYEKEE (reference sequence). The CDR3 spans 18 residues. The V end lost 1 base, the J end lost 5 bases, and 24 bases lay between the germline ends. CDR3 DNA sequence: TGTGCCAGCAGCTTGACAGGGGCTAGCGTAAAGACCCAGGAGACCCAGTACTTC. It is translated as CASSLTGASVKTQETQYF.

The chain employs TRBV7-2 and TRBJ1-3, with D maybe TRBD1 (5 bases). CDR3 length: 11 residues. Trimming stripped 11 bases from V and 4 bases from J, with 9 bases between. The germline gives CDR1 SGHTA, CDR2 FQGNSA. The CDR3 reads CASGTGNTIYF. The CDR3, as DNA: TGTGCCTCCGGGACGGGAAACACCATATATTTT.

The CDR3 DNA reads TGTGCCAGCAGCCAGCTGGACAGGGCCTACAATGAGCAGTTCTTC. This translates into CASSQLDRAYNEQFF. The chain couples TRBV21-1 to TRBJ2-1; no DNA check was done on the table's D call, TRBD1. TRBV21-1 is recorded as a pseudogene. The CDR3 has 15 residues.

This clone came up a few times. CDR3 in amino acids: CASSERAGDGEQFF. As DNA, the CDR3 is TGTGCCAGCAGTGAACGAGCGGGGGACGGTGAGCAGTTCTTC. V is TRBV2 and J is TRBJ2-1; 8 positions match TRBD2. Germline V lookup: CDR1 SNHLY, CDR2 FYNNEI. The CDR3 sequence is 14 residues long. J gave up 9 bases and V 2 bases, and 6 bases lay outside the gene matches.

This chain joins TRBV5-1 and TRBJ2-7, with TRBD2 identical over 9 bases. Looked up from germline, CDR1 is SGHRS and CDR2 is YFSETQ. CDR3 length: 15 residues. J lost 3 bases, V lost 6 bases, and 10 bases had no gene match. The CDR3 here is CASMSGRYNDYEQYF. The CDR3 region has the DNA TGCGCCAGCATGAGCGGGAGGTATAACGACTACGAGCAGTACTTC.

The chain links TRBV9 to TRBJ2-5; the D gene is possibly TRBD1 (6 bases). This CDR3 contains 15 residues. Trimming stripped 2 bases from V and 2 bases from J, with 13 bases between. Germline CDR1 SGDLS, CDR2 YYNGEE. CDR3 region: CASSVFGTSQETQYF. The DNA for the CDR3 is TGTGCCAGCAGCGTTTTTGGGACATCACAAGAGACCCAGTACTTC.

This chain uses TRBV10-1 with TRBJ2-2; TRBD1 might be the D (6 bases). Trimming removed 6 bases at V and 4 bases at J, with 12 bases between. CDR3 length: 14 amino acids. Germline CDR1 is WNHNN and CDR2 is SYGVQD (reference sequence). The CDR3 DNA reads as TGCGCCAGCAGCAACAGGGTGGGCACCGGGGAGCTGTTTTTT. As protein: CASSNRVGTGELFF.

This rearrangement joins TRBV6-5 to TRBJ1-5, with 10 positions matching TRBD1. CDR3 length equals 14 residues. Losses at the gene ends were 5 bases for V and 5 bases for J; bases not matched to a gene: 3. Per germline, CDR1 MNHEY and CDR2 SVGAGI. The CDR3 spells CASSPGQGYQPQHF. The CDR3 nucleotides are TGTGCCAGCAGTCCGGGACAGGGGTATCAGCCCCAGCATTTT.

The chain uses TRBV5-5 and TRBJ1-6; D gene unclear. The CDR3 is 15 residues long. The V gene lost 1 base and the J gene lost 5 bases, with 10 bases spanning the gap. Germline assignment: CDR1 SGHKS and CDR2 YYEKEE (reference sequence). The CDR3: CASSLRARDNSPLHF. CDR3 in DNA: TGTGCCAGCAGCTTGAGGGCGCGAGATAATTCACCCCTCCACTTT.

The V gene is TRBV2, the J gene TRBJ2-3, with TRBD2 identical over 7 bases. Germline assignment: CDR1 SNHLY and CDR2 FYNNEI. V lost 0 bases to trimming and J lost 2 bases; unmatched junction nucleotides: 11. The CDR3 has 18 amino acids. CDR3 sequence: CASSEALRLTSFTDTQYF. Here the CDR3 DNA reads TGTGCCAGCAGTGAAGCGCTTCGGTTGACTAGCTTCACAGATACGCAGTATTTT.

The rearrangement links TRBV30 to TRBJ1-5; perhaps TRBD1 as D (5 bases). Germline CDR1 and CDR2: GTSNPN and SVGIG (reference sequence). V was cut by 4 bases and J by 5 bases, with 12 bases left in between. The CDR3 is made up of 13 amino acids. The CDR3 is CAWTPGLDQPQHF. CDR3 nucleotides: TGTGCCTGGACCCCAGGGTTAGATCAGCCCCAGCATTTT.